A single sample is the source of the 13 T cell receptor beta chains below, sequenced in a study of tissue T cells after allogeneic stem cell transplantation. The protocol was immunoSEQ multiplex PCR, while the TCRdb copy is restricted to in-frame clones and leaves out a portion. Among more than 450 clones listed, approximately 42% were seen once. Stated time point: mouse harvest day 14 after allogeneic transplant. Mouse grafts combined 10^7 T-cell-depleted bone marrow cells with 10^6 splenic CD5+ T cells. The sequenced sample was blood. The receptors stem from a female BALB/c mouse given C57BL/6 T cells with graft-versus-host disease after an allogeneic hematopoietic cell transplant.

By frequency in the sample, this clone is large (0.1 to 1%). Germline and genes: mouse. Coverage ceases 1 residue before the CDR3 finishes, and the germline J gene fills in the end. The chain employs TRBV19 and TRBJ2-7; D not resolved. Looked up from germline, CDR1 is FNHDT and CDR2 is SITEND (reference sequence). This CDR3 is 12 amino acids long. V was pared by 0 bases and J by 4 bases, with 5 bases between. The CDR3 DNA, read in part, is TGTGCCAGCAGTATAGGCAATTATGAACAGTAC. Its protein product is CASSIGNYEQY. The full CDR3 protein reads CASSIGNYEQYF.

Points on this clone: Gene names denote mouse genes. Sequencing ends 1 residue short of the CDR3 end; the germline J gene provides the rest. The V gene is TRBV31, the J gene TRBJ1-5; D is uncertain. Germline V gives CDR1 GKSSPN, CDR2 SITVG. The CDR3 is made up of 13 amino acids. V gave up 1 base and J gave up 0 bases, with 4 bases separating them. CDR3 DNA (partial): TGTGCCTGGAGTCATAATAACAACCAGGCTCCGCTT. Amino acids: CAWSHNNNQAPL. The entire CDR3 reads CAWSHNNNQAPLF.

As to this clone: The gene names given are mouse names. The read comes to an end 1 residue before the CDR3 does, leaving the germline J gene to fill in the end. The gene calls are TRBV12-1 and TRBJ2-1; TRBD1 might be the D (5 bases). The V end lost 0 bases, the J end lost 4 bases, and 6 bases lay between the germline ends. The CDR3 length is 13 residues. Germline V gene lookup returns CDR1 SGHSN and CDR2 HYEKVE. CDR3 DNA, as far as it was read: TGTGCCAGCTCTCTCGACAGTTATGCTGAGCAGTTC. Its protein product is CASSLDSYAEQF. The full CDR3 is CASSLDSYAEQFF.

This clone has just one count. The genes and germline here are from mouse. CDR3 DNA, as far as it was read: TGTGCCAGCAGTCTGTCGACAGAAAACACAGAAGTCTTC. As protein: CASSLSTENTEVF. The CDR3 in its entirety is CASSLSTENTEVFF. The chain employs TRBV26 and TRBJ1-1; a possible D gene is TRBD1 (5 bases). The read halts 1 residue ahead of the CDR3 end, with the missing end drawn from the germline J gene. Trimming removed 0 bases at V and 1 base at J, with 6 bases between. The length of the CDR3 is 14 residues. CDR1 and CDR2 (germline): KGHPV, FQNQEV (reference sequence). The full variable domain, completed using reference TRBV26 and TRBJ1-1, is NSKVIQTPRYLVKGQGQKAKMRCIPEKGHPVVFWYQQNKNNEFKFLINFQNQEVLQQIDMTEKRFSAECPSNSPCSLEIQSSEAGDSALYLCASSLSTENTEVFFGKGTRLTVV.

Concerning this clone: The germline and genes are mouse ones. From the germline J gene comes the end of the CDR3, since the read stops 1 residue before it. The V and J genes are TRBV15 and TRBJ2-7, with a possible D match to TRBD2 (7 bases). Trimming cost V 0 bases and J 4 bases, with 13 bases left between them. In germline, CDR1 is SGHND, CDR2 FRSKSL. The CDR3 is made up of 15 amino acids. The CDR3 is CASSLALGGRYEQYF. The DNA read from the CDR3 is TGTGCCAGCAGTTTAGCGCTTGGGGGGCGGTATGAACAGTAC. Full variable domain (missing parts from reference TRBV15 and TRBJ2-7): DAGVTQTPRHEVAEKGQTIILKCEPVSGHNDLFWYRQTKIQGLELLSYFRSKSLMEDGGAFKDRFKAEMLNSSFSTLKIQPTEPKDSAVYLCASSLALGGRYEQYFGPGTRLTVL.

About this clone itself: The listed genes are named as in mouse. The CDR3 goes on 1 residue after the read ends, and that part is filled in from the germline J gene. The chain links TRBV5 to TRBJ2-5, with TRBD2 identical over 12 bases. CDR1 is LGHNA, CDR2 YNLKQL, per germline (reference sequence). With 1 base clipped from V and 6 bases from J, the junction kept 8 bases outside the gene matches. The CDR3 sequence is 17 residues long. CDR3 bases read: TGTGCCAGCAGCCAAGCCCAGACTGGGGGGGCGCGTGACACCCAGTAC. Translating it yields CASSQAQTGGARDTQY. The CDR3 in its entirety is CASSQAQTGGARDTQYF.

Turning to this clone: Germline and genes: mouse. The read stops 1 residue short of the end of the CDR3; the missing end is completed from the germline J gene. The chain employs TRBV1 and TRBJ2-7, with 10 bases that match TRBD2. Germline V gives CDR1 NSQYPW, CDR2 LRSPGD (reference sequence). The CDR3 runs to 13 residues. V lost 6 bases to trimming and J lost 4 bases; unmatched junction nucleotides: 3. The CDR3 bases that were read are TGCACCTGCAGGAGACTGGGGGGTTATGAACAGTAC. It yields the protein CTCRRLGGYEQY. The whole CDR3 sequence is CTCRRLGGYEQYF.

By sample share, this clone is large (0.1 to 1%). Gene names follow the mouse nomenclature. The missing CDR3 end, 1 residue past where the read stops, is filled in from the germline J gene. The rearrangement joins TRBV13-3 to TRBJ2-3; D is uncertain. Trimming took 5 bases from V and 6 from J, leaving 7 bases between them. Germline V gives CDR1 NNHDY, CDR2 SYVADS. The CDR3 covers 11 residues. The covered CDR3 bases are TGTGCCAGCAGCGCAACGGAAACGCTGTAT. Protein sequence: CASSATETLY. The full CDR3 sequence reads CASSATETLYF.

A remark on this clone: Genes and germline come from the mouse. The CDR3 end falls 1 residue outside the read, so it is completed with the germline J gene. The chain joins TRBV13-2 to TRBJ1-4, with D unclear. V was trimmed by 2 bases and J by 0 bases, leaving 2 bases between them. Germline values: CDR1 NNHNN, CDR2 SYGAGS (reference sequence). The CDR3 is made up of 13 amino acids. The DNA read from the CDR3 is TGTGCCAGCGGTGACCTTTCCAACGAAAGATTATTT. Translation gives CASGDLSNERLF. The entire CDR3 sequence reads CASGDLSNERLFF.

This clone has more than one count but fewer than ten. The gene symbols are mouse symbols. With the read ending 1 residue before the CDR3 end, the germline J gene is used to fill in that end. This chain links TRBV14 with TRBJ2-7; 11 positions agree with TRBD2. The CDR3 is 14 amino acids. Germline V gene data show CDR1 as SGHDT and CDR2 as FRDEAV. V lost 4 bases, J lost 1 base, and 1 base stayed unmatched. The DNA read from the CDR3 is TGTGCCAGCAGTCGACTGGGGGGGTCCTATGAACAGTAC. Its translation is CASSRLGGSYEQY. The full CDR3 reads CASSRLGGSYEQYF.

Remarks on this clone: Gene names follow the mouse nomenclature. The CDR3 extends 1 residue past the end of the read, so its final part is completed from the germline J gene. The rearrangement joins TRBV26 to TRBJ1-3; 7 bases are a match to TRBD1. V lost 7 bases to trimming and J lost 0 bases; unmatched junction nucleotides: 6. Germline V lookup: CDR1 KGHPV, CDR2 FQNQEV (reference sequence). This CDR3 spans 15 amino acids. The sequenced CDR3 bases are TGTGCCAGCACCCGGACAGGAAATTCTGGAAATACGCTCTAT. It translates to CASTRTGNSGNTLY. The complete CDR3 sequence is CASTRTGNSGNTLYF.

Worth noting for this clone: Genes here carry mouse names. The CDR3 is cut off 1 residue early in the read; its end comes from the germline J gene. V usage is TRBV16 and J usage is TRBJ2-7, with 9 bases fitting TRBD2. The CDR3 runs to 13 residues. Losses at the gene ends were 4 bases for V and 5 bases for J; bases not matched to a gene: 3. The germline V gene has CDR1 SGHSA and CDR2 FRNQAP. CDR3 DNA, as far as it was read: TGTGCAAGCAGCTCTGGGGGGGGCCATGAACAGTAC. It yields the protein CASSSGGGHEQY. The entire CDR3 protein reads CASSSGGGHEQYF.

With respect to this clone: Gene names denote mouse genes. The read terminates 1 residue before the CDR3 end, so the remaining end is supplied by the germline J gene. The chain joins TRBV4 to TRBJ2-4; 14 bases fit TRBD2. The junction had 3 bases not matched to a gene; V was cut back by 4 bases and J by 3 bases. CDR1 is LGHDT, CDR2 YNNKQL, per germline (reference sequence). The CDR3 has 16 amino acids. The CDR3 protein is CASSWGLGGRQNTLYF. The CDR3 bases that were read are TGTGCCAGCAGCTGGGGACTGGGGGGGCGCCAAAACACCTTGTAC.